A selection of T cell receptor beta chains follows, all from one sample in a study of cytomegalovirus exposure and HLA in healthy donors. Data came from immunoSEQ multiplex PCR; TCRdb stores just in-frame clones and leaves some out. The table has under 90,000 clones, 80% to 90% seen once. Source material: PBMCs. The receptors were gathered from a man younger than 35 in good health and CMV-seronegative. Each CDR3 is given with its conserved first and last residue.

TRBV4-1 CASSQVIAETQYF
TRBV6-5 CASSRTINEKLFF
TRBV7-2 CASSLERGLFSGNTIYF
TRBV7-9 CASSPPRDSANYEQYF
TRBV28 CASGKTTGNQPQHF
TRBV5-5 CASSWGDGPQLDEQYF
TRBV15 CATSREGKASGYNEQFF
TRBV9 CASSVGTVRLAGGGETQYF
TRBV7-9 CASSLVKNTEAFF
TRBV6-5 CASSPLQGSYEQYF
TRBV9 CASSVGGQVLSGNTIYF
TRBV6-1 CASTHRTGLNTEAFF
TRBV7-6 CASSSRGTNTEAFF
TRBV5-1 CASSLTSATYNEQFF
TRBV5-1 CASSSLQGVHGYTF
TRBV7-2 CASSQQGGRAVRETQYF
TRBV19 CASSKRDLPGETQYF
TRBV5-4 CASSTSITGGTEAFF
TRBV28 CASSWVAGGWETQYF
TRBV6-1 CASSESRLGYTF
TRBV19 CATAAGEKLFF
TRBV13 CASSRRTGGNEKLFF
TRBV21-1 CASSKSTGGTLNTEAFF
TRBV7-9 CASSLWMGGEETQYF